This T cell receptor (beta chain) was identified during a study of blood T cell repertoires in COVID-19. Background on the study: The United States, Italy and Spain supplied acute and convalescent COVID-19 samples.

Using immunoSEQ multiplex PCR, the repertoire was profiled, and TCRdb retains in-frame clones only, with some absent. The table shows approximately 270,000 clones, with 70% to 90% occurring only once. The V end lost 1 base, the J end lost 2 bases, and 10 bases lay between the germline ends. Germline assignment: CDR1 SGHVS and CDR2 FNYEAQ. The CDR3 length is 15 residues. Sequencing was done on a sample of PBMCs or T cells enriched from blood (not recorded which). The chain recombines TRBV7-6 with TRBJ2-3, with a weak D call TRBD1 (6 bases). The receptor was isolated from a woman in her 30s with acute COVID-19. The CDR3 DNA reads as TGTGCCAGCAGCTTAGAGACAGGAGCCACAGATACGCAGTATTTT. Protein product: CASSLETGATDTQYF.